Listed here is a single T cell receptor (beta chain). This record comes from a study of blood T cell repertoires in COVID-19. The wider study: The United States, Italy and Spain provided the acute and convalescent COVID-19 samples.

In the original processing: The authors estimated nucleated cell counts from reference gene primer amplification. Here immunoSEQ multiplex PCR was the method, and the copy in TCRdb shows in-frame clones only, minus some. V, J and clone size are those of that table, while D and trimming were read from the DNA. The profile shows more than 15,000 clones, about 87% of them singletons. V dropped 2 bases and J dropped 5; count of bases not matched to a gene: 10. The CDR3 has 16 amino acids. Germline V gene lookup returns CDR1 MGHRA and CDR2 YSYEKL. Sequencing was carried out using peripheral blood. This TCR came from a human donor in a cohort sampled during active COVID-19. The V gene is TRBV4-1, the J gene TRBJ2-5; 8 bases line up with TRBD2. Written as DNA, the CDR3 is TGCGCCAGCAGCCAAATGTCAGGGACGGGAGGGGAGACCCAGTACTTC. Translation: CASSQMSGTGGETQYF.